A selection of T cell receptor beta chains follows, all from one sample in a study of blood T cell repertoires in COVID-19. Here immunoSEQ multiplex PCR was the method, and the copy in TCRdb shows in-frame clones only, minus some. The sample includes some 42,000 clones, approximately 91% of them seen just once. The sample comprised peripheral blood. These receptors were obtained from a human donor in a cohort sampled during active COVID-19. The CDR3 runs from the conserved cysteine through the conserved F or W. Fields, in order: J gene, clone size, D gene, V gene, CDR3 protein, CDR3 DNA. D genes are given only for firm matches. Clone sizes are given selectively: once, few, many, or a class where the clone is expanded.

j_gene: TRBJ1-2
abundance: once
d_gene: TRBD1
v_gene: TRBV2
CDR3aa: CASSEDRANYGYTF
CDR3nt: TGTGCCAGCAGTGAGGACAGGGCTAACTATGGCTACACCTTC

j_gene: TRBJ1-1
abundance: once
d_gene: TRBD1
v_gene: TRBV11-2
CDR3aa: CASSPRQGLNTEAFF
CDR3nt: TGTGCCAGCAGCCCCAGACAGGGGCTGAACACTGAAGCTTTCTTT

j_gene: TRBJ1-3
abundance: .
d_gene: TRBD1
v_gene: TRBV4-1
CDR3aa: CASSPQGVGNTIYF
CDR3nt: TGCGCCAGCAGCCCGCAGGGGGTTGGAAACACCATATATTTT

j_gene: TRBJ1-5
abundance: .
d_gene: .
v_gene: TRBV5-1
CDR3aa: CASSIGQSSNQPQHF
CDR3nt: TGCGCCAGCAGCATCGGACAGAGCAGCAATCAGCCCCAGCATTTT

j_gene: TRBJ1-2
abundance: .
d_gene: TRBD1
v_gene: TRBV30
CDR3aa: CAWDTGGSYGYTF
CDR3nt: TGTGCCTGGGATACAGGGGGCAGCTATGGCTACACCTTC

j_gene: TRBJ2-1
abundance: .
d_gene: .
v_gene: TRBV10-1
CDR3aa: CASSNRVSEQFF
CDR3nt: TGCGCCAGCAGTAACAGGGTTAGTGAGCAGTTCTTC

j_gene: TRBJ2-2
abundance: .
d_gene: .
v_gene: TRBV7-3
CDR3aa: CASSLGGGPTGELFF
CDR3nt: TGTGCCAGCAGCTTAGGTGGCGGGCCTACCGGGGAGCTGTTTTTT

j_gene: TRBJ1-5
abundance: .
d_gene: TRBD1
v_gene: TRBV2
CDR3aa: CASRDGQDSNQPQHF
CDR3nt: TGTGCCAGCAGGGATGGACAGGATAGCAATCAGCCCCAGCATTTT

j_gene: TRBJ1-4
abundance: .
d_gene: .
v_gene: TRBV30
CDR3aa: CAWSTSGEKLFF
CDR3nt: TGTGCCTGGAGTACCTCCGGGGAAAAACTGTTTTTT

j_gene: TRBJ2-7
abundance: few
d_gene: TRBD2
v_gene: TRBV7-9
CDR3aa: CASSLSFGLASYEQYF
CDR3nt: TGTGCCAGCAGCTTGTCCTTCGGACTAGCCTCCTACGAGCAGTACTTC

j_gene: TRBJ1-1
abundance: .
d_gene: .
v_gene: TRBV2
CDR3aa: CASIRGGNTEAFF
CDR3nt: TGTGCCAGCATAAGGGGAGGCAACACTGAAGCTTTCTTT

j_gene: TRBJ1-2
abundance: .
d_gene: TRBD1
v_gene: TRBV2
CDR3aa: CASIRDSPLYGYTF
CDR3nt: TGTGCCAGCATCCGGGACAGTCCCCTCTATGGCTACACCTTC

j_gene: TRBJ2-1
abundance: .
d_gene: TRBD2
v_gene: TRBV5-6
CDR3aa: CASSPTSGGAYNEQFF
CDR3nt: TGTGCCAGCAGCCCGACTAGCGGGGGGGCCTACAATGAGCAGTTCTTC

j_gene: TRBJ1-3
abundance: once
d_gene: .
v_gene: TRBV29-1
CDR3aa: CSVGGNGNTIYF
CDR3nt: TGCAGCGTTGGAGGGAATGGAAACACCATATATTTT